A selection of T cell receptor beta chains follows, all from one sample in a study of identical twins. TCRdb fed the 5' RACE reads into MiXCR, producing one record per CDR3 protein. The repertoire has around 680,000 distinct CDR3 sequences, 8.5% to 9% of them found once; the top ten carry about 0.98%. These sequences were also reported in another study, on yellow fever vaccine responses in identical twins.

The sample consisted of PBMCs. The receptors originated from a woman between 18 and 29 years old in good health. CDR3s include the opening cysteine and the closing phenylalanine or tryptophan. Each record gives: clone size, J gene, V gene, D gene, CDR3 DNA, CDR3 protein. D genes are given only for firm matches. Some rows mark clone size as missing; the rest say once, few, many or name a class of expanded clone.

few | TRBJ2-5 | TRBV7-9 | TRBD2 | TGTGCCAGCAGCCCGGGACTACCGACCGCGGAGACCCAGTACTTC | CASSPGLPTAETQYF
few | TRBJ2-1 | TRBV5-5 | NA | TGTGCCAGCTTTGCCGGGACTTTCCCACCCCAGTTCTTC | CASFAGTFPPQFF
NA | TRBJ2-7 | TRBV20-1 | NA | TGCAGTGCTTTGACAGGCCTTACCTACGAGCAGTACTTC | CSALTGLTYEQYF
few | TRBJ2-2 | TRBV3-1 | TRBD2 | TGTGCCAGCAGCCAAGAATACCTAGCGGGGGGGCCCCGGGAGCTGTTTTTT | CASSQEYLAGGPRELFF
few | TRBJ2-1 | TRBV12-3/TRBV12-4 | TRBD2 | TGTGCCAGCCTGGGACTAGCGGGAGGATCCTACAATGAGCAGTTCTTC | CASLGLAGGSYNEQFF
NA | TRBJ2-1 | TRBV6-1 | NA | TGTGCCAGCGGGGTGATGGCGGAGCAGTTCTTC | CASGVMAEQFF
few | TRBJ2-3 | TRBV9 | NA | TGTGCCAGCAACAGACTGGGGACAGATACGCAGTATTTT | CASNRLGTDTQYF
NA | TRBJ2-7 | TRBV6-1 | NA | TGTGCCAGCAGGGCCGGGGGAGACTACGAGCAGTACTTC | CASRAGGDYEQYF
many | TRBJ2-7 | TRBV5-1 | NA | TGCGCCAGCAGTGTCAACTCCTACGAGCAGTACTTC | CASSVNSYEQYF
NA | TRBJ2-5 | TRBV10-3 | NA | TGTGCCATCAGACTAGCTATCCAAGAGACCCAGTACTTC | CAIRLAIQETQYF
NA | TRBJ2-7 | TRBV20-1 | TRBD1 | TGCAGTGCCACCGGGACAGGAAATTACGAGCAGTACTTC | CSATGTGNYEQYF
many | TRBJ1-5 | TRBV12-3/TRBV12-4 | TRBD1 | TGTGCCAGCAGCCTAGGACAGGTGGGCAATCAGCCCCAGCATTTT | CASSLGQVGNQPQHF
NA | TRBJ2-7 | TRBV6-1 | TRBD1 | TGTGCCAGCAGTAACCGCCCGGGACAGTCCTACGAGCAGTACTTC | CASSNRPGQSYEQYF
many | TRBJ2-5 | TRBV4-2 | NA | TGTGCCAGCAGCCAGATTTTCGATGGGCAAGAGACCCAGTACTTC | CASSQIFDGQETQYF
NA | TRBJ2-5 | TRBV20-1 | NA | TGCAGTGCTTTTACCGGGACCGAAAGGACGGAGACCCAGTACTTC | CSAFTGTERTETQYF
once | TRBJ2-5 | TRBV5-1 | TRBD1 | TGCGCCAGCAGCTTGGGTGCCGGACAGGGGAAAGAGACCCAGTACTTC | CASSLGAGQGKETQYF
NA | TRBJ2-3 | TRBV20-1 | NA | TGCAGTGCTAGGAAACCAGGGAGAAGCACAGATACGCAGTATTTT | CSARKPGRSTDTQYF
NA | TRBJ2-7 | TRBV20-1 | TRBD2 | TGCAGTGCTACCCGGACTAGGGTCGCCTACGAGCAGTACTTC | CSATRTRVAYEQYF
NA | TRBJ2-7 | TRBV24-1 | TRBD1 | TGTGCCACCAGTGACCGGGGACAGAAATCAGACGAGCAGTACTTC | CATSDRGQKSDEQYF
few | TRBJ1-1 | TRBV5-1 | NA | TGCGCCAGCAGCTTGTCCGGGCGGAACACTGAAGCTTTCTTT | CASSLSGRNTEAFF
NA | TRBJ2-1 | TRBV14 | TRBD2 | TGTGCCAGCAGCCAAGTTGCGGGACTAGTGTTCGATGAGCAGTTCTTC | CASSQVAGLVFDEQFF
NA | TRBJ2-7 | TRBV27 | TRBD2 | TGTGCCAGCAGTTTATCGGGGGAGGGATTCTACGAGCAGTACTTC | CASSLSGEGFYEQYF
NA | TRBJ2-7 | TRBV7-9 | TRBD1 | TGTGCCAGCTCAATCCGGGACAGCGAAGAATTC | CASSIRDSEEF
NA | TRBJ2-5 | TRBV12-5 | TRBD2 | TGTGCTAGTGCCCCAATCGGACTAGCGGGACAAGAGACCCAGTACTTC | CASAPIGLAGQETQYF
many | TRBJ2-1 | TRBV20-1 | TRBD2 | TGCAGTGCCCCCGAGCCTAGCGGGAGAATTAAGCAGTTCTTC | CSAPEPSGRIKQFF
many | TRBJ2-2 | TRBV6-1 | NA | TGTGCCAGCACCTGGGGTGGGGGCACCGGGGAGCTGTTTTTT | CASTWGGGTGELFF
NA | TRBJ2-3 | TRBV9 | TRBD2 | TGTGCCAGCAGCGGACTAGCGGGGGCCGGGACAGATACGCAGTATTTT | CASSGLAGAGTDTQYF
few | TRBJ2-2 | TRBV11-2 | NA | TGTGCCAGCAGCTTATCCCGGGACACAGCCCCGAACACCGGGGAGCTGTTTTTT | CASSLSRDTAPNTGELFF
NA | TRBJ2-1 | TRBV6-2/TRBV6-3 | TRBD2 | TGTGCCAGCAGTCACCAGGGACTAGCGGGGGGGAAGTACAATGAGCAGTTCTTC | CASSHQGLAGGKYNEQFF
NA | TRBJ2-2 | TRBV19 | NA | TGTGCCAGTAGGCCTTTGTTGAGGGTCGGGGAGCTGTTTTTT | CASRPLLRVGELFF
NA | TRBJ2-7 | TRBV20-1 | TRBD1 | TGCAGTGCTAGAGTACCGGGACAGGGGTCCTACGAGCAGTACTTC | CSARVPGQGSYEQYF
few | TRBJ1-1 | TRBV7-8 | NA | TGTGCCAGCAGCCCAGCTCGGGCAGGGGAAGCTTTCTTT | CASSPARAGEAFF
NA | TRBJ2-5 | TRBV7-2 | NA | TGTGCCAGCAGCCCGAGTAGTCTACCGCCTGGGGAGACCCAGTACTTC | CASSPSSLPPGETQYF
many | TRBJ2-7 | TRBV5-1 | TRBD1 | TGCGCCAGCGGAGGACAGGGTCAGGCCTACGAGCAGTACTTC | CASGGQGQAYEQYF
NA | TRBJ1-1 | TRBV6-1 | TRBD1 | TGTGCCAGCGGGTCAGGGGGCTGGGTCACTGAAGCTTTCTTT | CASGSGGWVTEAFF
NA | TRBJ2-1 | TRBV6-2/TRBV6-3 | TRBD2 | TGTGCCACTTGGACTAGCGGGACAGACAATGAGCAGTTCTTC | CATWTSGTDNEQFF
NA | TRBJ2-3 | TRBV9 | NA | TGTGCCAGCAGCGAGGGGCCCGGCACAGATACGCAGTATTTT | CASSEGPGTDTQYF
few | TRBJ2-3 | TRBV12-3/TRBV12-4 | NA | TGTGCCAGCTCGAGGGGAGTTAGGGATACGCAGTATTTT | CASSRGVRDTQYF